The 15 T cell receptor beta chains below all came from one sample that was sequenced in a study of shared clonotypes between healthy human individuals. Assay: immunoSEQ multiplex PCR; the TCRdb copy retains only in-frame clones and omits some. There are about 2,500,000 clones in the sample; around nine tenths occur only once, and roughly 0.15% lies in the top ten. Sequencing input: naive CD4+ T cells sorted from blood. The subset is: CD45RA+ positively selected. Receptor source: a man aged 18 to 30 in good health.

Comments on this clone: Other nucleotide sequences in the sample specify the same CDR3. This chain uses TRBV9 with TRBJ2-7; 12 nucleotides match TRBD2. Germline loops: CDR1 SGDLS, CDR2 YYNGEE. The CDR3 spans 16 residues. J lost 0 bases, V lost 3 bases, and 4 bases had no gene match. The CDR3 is CASSAGLAGPSYEQYF. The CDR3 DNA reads TGTGCCAGCAGCGCCGGACTAGCGGGACCCTCCTACGAGCAGTACTTC.

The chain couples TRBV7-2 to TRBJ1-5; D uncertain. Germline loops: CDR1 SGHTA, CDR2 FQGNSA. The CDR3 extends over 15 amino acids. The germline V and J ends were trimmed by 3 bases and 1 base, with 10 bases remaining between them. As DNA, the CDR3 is TGTGCCAGCAGCTTCGGTCGGGGAAGCAATCAGCCCCAGCATTTT. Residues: CASSFGRGSNQPQHF. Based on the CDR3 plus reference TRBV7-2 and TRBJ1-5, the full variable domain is GAGVSQSPSNKVTEKGKDVELRCDPISGHTALYWYRQSLGQGLEFLIYFQGNSAPDKSGLPSDRFSAERTGGSVSTLTIQRTQQEDSAVYLCASSFGRGSNQPQHFGDGTRLSIL.

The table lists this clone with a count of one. The CDR3 here is CSDRTRRPGHISYGYTF. For the CDR3, the DNA is TGCAGCGACCGAACCAGAAGACCGGGCCATATCTCCTATGGCTACACCTTC. The V call is TRBV29-1, the J call TRBJ1-2; the D is unclear. Germline V lookup: CDR1 SQVTM, CDR2 ANQGSEA. The germline V and J ends were trimmed by 7 bases and 4 bases, with 28 bases remaining between them. This CDR3 region has 17 residues.

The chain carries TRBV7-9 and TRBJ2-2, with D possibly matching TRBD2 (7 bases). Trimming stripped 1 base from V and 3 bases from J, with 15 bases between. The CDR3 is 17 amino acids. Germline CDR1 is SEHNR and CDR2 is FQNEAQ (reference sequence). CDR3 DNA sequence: TGTGCCAGCAGCTTAGTTTACGGGGGGCGCGACACCGGGGAGCTGTTTTTT. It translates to CASSLVYGGRDTGELFF.

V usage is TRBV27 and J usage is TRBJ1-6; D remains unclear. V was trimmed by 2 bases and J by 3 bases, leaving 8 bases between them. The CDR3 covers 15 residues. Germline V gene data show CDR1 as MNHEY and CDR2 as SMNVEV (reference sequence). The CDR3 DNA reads TGTGCCAGCAGTTTAGGTAGCTACTATAATTCACCCCTCCACTTT. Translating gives CASSLGSYYNSPLHF.

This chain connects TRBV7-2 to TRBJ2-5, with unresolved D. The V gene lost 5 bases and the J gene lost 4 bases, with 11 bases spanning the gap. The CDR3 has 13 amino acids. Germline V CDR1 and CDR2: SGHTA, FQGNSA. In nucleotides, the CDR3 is TGTGCCAGCAGCCCTCGCTCCTTAGAGACCCAGTACTTC. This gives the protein CASSPRSLETQYF.

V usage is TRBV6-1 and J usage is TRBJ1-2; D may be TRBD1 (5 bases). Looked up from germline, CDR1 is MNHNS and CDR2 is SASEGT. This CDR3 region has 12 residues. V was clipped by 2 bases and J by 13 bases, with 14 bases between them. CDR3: CASSEQGPGGTF. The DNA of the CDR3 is TGTGCCAGCAGTGAACAGGGCCCGGGGGGCACCTTC.

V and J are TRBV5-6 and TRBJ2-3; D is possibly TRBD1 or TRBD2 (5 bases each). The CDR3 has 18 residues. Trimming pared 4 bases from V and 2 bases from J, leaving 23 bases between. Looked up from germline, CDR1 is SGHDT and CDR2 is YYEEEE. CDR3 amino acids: CASSPLGRDLLDTDTQYF. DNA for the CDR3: TGTGCCAGCAGCCCGCTGGGCAGGGACCTCCTCGACACAGATACGCAGTATTTT. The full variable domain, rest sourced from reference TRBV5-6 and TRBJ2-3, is DAGVTQSPTHLIKTRGQQVTLRCSPKSGHDTVSWYQQALGQGPQFIFQYYEEEERQRGNFPDRFSGHQFPNYSSELNVNALLLGDSALYLCASSPLGRDLLDTDTQYFGPGTRLTVL.

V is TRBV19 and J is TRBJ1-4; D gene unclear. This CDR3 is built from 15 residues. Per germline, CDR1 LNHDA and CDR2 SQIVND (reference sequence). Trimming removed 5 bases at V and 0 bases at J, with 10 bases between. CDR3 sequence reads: CASSLRAATNEKLFF. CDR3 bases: TGTGCCAGTAGTCTTCGGGCCGCAACTAATGAAAAACTGTTTTTT.

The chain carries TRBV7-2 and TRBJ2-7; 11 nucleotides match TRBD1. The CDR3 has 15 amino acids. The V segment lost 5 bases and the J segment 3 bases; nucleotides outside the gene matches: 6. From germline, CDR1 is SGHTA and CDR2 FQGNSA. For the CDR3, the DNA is TGTGCCAGCAGCCCACCGGGACAGGGGGGCTACGAGCAGTACTTC. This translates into CASSPPGQGGYEQYF.

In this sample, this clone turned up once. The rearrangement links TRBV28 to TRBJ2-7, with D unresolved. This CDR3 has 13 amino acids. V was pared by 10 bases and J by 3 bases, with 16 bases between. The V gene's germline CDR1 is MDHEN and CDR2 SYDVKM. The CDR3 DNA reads TGTGCCACCACCCCCCCTGGCAGCTACGAGCAGTACTTC. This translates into CATTPPGSYEQYF.

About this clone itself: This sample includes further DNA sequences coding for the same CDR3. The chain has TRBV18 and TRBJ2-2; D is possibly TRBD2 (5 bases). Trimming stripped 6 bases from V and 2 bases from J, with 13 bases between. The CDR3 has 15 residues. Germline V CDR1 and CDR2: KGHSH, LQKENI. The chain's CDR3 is CASSRGPDNTGELFF. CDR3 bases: TGTGCCAGCTCCCGAGGGCCAGATAACACCGGGGAGCTGTTTTTT.

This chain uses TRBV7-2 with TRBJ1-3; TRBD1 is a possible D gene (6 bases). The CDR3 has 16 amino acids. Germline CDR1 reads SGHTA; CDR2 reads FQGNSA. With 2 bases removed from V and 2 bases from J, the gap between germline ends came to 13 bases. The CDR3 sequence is CASSLIGQSAGNTIYF. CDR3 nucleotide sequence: TGTGCCAGCAGCTTAATCGGACAGTCGGCTGGAAACACCATATATTTT. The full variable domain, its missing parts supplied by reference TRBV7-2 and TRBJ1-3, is GAGVSQSPSNKVTEKGKDVELRCDPISGHTALYWYRQSLGQGLEFLIYFQGNSAPDKSGLPSDRFSAERTGGSVSTLTIQRTQQEDSAVYLCASSLIGQSAGNTIYFGEGSWLTVV.

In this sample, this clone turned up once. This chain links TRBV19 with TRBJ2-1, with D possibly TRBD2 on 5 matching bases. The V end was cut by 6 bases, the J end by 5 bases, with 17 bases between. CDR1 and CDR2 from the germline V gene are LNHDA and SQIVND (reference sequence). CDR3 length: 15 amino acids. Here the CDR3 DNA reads TGTGCCAGTAGGAGGTCTGAGGGATTAAACAATGAGCAGTTCTTC. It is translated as CASRRSEGLNNEQFF.

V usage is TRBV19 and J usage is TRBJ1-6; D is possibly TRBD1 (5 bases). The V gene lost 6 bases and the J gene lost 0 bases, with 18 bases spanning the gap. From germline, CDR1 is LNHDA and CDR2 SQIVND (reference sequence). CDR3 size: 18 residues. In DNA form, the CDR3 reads TGTGCCAGTAGCAAGGGGCTGTCGGGACTCTCCTATAATTCACCCCTCCACTTT. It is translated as CASSKGLSGLSYNSPLHF.